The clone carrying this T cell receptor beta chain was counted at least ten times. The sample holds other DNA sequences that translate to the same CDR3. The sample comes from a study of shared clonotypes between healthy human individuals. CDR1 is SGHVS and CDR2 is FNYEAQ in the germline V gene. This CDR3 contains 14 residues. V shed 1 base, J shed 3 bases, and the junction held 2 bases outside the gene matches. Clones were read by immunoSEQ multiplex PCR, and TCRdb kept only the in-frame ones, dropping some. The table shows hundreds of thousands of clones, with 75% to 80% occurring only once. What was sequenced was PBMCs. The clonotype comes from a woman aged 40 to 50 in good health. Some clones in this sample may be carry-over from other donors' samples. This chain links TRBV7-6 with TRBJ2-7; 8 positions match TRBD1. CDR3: CASSLGTGSYEQYF. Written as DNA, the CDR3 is TGTGCCAGCAGCTTAGGGACAGGGAGCTACGAGCAGTACTTC.